This TCR beta chain was obtained from a study of human T cells and chemical hapten exposure. The CDR3 contains 16 residues. Germline values: CDR1 LGHNA, CDR2 YSLEER. V lost 2 bases and J 0 bases, leaving 13 bases between the germline ends. This clonotype came up many times. Antigen specificity is unknown. Unique molecular identifiers were attached to individual cDNA molecules during library preparation. In the authors' workflow: Ranging from roughly 23,224 to 700,000, TCR counts per sample had a median value of approximately 97,000. TCRdb itself ran the 5' RACE reads through MiXCR, one entry per CDR3 protein. These V and J calls originate from TCRdb's pipeline instead of the authors' own analysis. The sample lists around 140,000 distinct CDR3 sequences, 3.5% to 5% occurring once. The study extracted total RNA from unfractionated whole blood. General study points: Following DPC sensitization, TCRs present above 1 in 1000 frequency showed no change.

The origin of this receptor is a female donor in good health. The J gene is TRBJ1-2, the V gene TRBV4-3, with D uncertain. DNA of the CDR3: TGCGCCAGCAGCCAATTGCCGGTCTCTTCTAACTATGGCTACACCTTC. Protein: CASSQLPVSSNYGYTF.